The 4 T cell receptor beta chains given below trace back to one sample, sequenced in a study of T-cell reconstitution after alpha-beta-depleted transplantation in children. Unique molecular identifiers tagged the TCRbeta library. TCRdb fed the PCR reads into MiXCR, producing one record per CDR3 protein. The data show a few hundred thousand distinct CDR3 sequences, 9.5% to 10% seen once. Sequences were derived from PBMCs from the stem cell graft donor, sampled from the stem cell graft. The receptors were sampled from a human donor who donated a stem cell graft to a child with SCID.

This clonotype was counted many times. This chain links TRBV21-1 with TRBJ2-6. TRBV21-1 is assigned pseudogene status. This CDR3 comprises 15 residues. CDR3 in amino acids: CASSIRSSGANVLTF. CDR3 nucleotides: TGTGCCAGCAGCATACGGAGCTCTGGGGCCAACGTCCTGACTTTC.

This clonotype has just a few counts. CDR3 DNA: TGTGCCAGCAGGCCAGGACAGGGGAGGAACACCGGGGAGCTGTTTTTT. Translation gives CASRPGQGRNTGELFF. V usage is TRBV6-2 or TRBV6-3 and J usage is TRBJ2-2; 9 bases map to TRBD1. There are 16 residues in the CDR3. After removal of 6 bases from V and 1 base from J, the junction contained 6 bases not matched to a gene. Germline CDR1 is MNHEY and CDR2 is SVGEGT.

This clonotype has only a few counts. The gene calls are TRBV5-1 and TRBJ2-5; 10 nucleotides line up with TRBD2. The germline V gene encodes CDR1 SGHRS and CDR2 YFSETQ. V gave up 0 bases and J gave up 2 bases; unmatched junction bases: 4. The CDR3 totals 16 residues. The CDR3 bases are TGCGCCAGCAGCTTGGGCGGACTAGCGGCACAAGAGACCCAGTACTTC. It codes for CASSLGGLAAQETQYF.

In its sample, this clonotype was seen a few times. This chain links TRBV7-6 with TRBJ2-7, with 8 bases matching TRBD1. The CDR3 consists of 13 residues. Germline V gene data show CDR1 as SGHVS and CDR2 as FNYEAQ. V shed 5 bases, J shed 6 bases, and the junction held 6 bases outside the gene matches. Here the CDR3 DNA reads TGTGCCAGCAGCGTAAACGGACAGGGCGAGCAGTACTTC. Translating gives CASSVNGQGEQYF.